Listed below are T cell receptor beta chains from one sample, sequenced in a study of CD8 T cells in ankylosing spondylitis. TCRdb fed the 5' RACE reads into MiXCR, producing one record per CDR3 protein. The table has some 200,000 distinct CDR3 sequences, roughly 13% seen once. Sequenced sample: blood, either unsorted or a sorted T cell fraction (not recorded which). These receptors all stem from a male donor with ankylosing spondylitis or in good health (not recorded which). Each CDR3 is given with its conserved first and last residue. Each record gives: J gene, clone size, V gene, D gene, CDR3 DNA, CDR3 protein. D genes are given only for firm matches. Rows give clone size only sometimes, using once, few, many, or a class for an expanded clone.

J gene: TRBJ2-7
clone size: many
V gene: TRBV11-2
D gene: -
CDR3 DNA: TGTGCCAGCAGCTTAGAAGGGTGGGACGAGCAGTACTTC
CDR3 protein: CASSLEGWDEQYF

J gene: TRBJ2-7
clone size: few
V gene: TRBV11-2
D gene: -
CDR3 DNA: TGTGCCAGCAGCTTAATATACGAGCAGTACTTC
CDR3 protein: CASSLIYEQYF

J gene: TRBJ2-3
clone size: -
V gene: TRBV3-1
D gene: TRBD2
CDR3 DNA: TGTGCCAGCAGCCAAGCGGCAGCGGGAGTTCTTCCAGATACGCAGTATTTT
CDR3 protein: CASSQAAAGVLPDTQYF

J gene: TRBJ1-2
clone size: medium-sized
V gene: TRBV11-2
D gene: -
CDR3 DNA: TGTGCCAGCAGCGTGGACGGCCTCTATGGCTACACCTTC
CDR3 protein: CASSVDGLYGYTF

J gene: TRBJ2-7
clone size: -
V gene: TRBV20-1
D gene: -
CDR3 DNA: TGCAGTGCTAACCCAACAGGGCCCGAGCAGTACTTC
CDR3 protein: CSANPTGPEQYF

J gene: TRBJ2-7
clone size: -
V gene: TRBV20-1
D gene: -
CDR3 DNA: TGCAGTGCTAGAGTTCGGGGGATCCCCTACGAGCAGTACTTC
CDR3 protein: CSARVRGIPYEQYF

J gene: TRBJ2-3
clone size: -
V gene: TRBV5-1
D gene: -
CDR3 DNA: TGCGCCAGCAGCCCCTGGGTCGCAGATACGCAGTATTTT
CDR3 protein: CASSPWVADTQYF

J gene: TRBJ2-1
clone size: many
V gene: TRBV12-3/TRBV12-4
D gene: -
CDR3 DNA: TGTGCCAGCAGTTCGACAACGGGGAGTGAGCAGTTCTTC
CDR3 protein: CASSSTTGSEQFF

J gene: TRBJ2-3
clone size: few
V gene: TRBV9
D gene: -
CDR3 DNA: TGTGCCAGCAGCGTAGGAGTAGCGGTCTCAGATACGCAGTATTTT
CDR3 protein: CASSVGVAVSDTQYF

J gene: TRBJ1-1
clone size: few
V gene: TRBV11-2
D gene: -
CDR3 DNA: TGTGCCAGCAGCATTGTGGGGAGCCACACTGAAGCTTTCTTT
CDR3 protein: CASSIVGSHTEAFF

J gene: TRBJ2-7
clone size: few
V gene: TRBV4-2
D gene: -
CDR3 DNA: TGTGCCAGCAGCCAAAGGCTACGGTCATCTTCTTACGAGCAGTACTTC
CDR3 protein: CASSQRLRSSSYEQYF

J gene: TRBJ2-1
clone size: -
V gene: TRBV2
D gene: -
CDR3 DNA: TGTGCCAGCAGAGAAGGGGCCTACAATGAGCAGTTCTTC
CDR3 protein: CASREGAYNEQFF

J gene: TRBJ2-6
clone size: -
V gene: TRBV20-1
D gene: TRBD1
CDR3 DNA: TGCAGTGCTTCACAGGGGGATTCCGTTTACGGGGCCAACGTCCTGACTTTC
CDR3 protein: CSASQGDSVYGANVLTF

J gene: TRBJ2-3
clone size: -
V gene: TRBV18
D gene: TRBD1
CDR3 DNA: TGTGCCAGCTCACTTCCGACAGGGGGAGATACGCAGTATTTT
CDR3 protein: CASSLPTGGDTQYF

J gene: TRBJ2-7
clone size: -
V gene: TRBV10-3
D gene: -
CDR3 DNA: TGTGCCATCGGGTGGCAGGCCTCGGGGGAGCAGTACTTC
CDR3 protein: CAIGWQASGEQYF

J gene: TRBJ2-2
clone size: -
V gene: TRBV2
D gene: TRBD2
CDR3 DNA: TGTGCCAGCAGTAGAGGACTAGCGGGAGGGCCCGGGGAGCTGTTTTTT
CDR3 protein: CASSRGLAGGPGELFF